This passage covers 29 T cell receptor beta chains from one sample sequenced in a study of breast tumors, draining lymph nodes, adjacent tissues. TCRdb used MiXCR to reprocess the multiplex PCR reads, holding one entry per CDR3 protein. The sample lists about 120,000 distinct CDR3 sequences; nearly 20% were seen once. Samples came from axillary lymph nodes draining the breast cancer. The source material was axillary lymph node tissue. Receptors were obtained from a female donor with breast cancer. Some clones in this sample may be carry-over from other donors' samples.

The V and J genes are TRBV7-8 and TRBJ2-3; 8 bases are a match to TRBD2. Germline V gene data show CDR1 as SGHVS and CDR2 as FQNEAQ. Unmatched junction bases numbered 8, after V lost 3 bases and J lost 3 bases. There are 16 residues in the CDR3. The DNA of the CDR3 is TGTGCCAGCAGCTTCTTCGCGGGAGGAAGGACAGATACGCAGTATTTT. Protein product: CASSFFAGGRTDTQYF. Supplemented by reference TRBV7-8 and TRBJ2-3, the full variable domain reads GAGVSQSPRYKVAKRGQDVALRCDPISGHVSLFWYQQALGQGPEFLTYFQNEAQLDKSGLPSDRFFAERPEGSVSTLKIQRTQQEDSAVYLCASSFFAGGRTDTQYFGPGTRLTVL.

This clonotype was seen more than once but under ten times. This chain joins TRBV5-1 and TRBJ2-5, with D perhaps TRBD2 (5 bases). The CDR3 sequence is 12 residues long. Germline V CDR1 and CDR2: SGHRS, YFSETQ. The V end lost 0 bases, the J end lost 9 bases, and 9 bases lay between the germline ends. The CDR3: CASSLGVEAQYF. Written as DNA, the CDR3 is TGCGCCAGCAGCTTGGGTGTGGAGGCCCAGTACTTC.

This clonotype was counted between two and nine times. J is TRBJ2-2 and V is TRBV4-1, with TRBD2 identical over 14 bases. This CDR3 spans 20 amino acids. V gave up 3 bases and J gave up 2 bases; unmatched junction bases: 11. Germline assignment: CDR1 MGHRA and CDR2 YSYEKL. CDR3 residues: CASSQIPGLAGATNTGELFF. The CDR3, as DNA: TGCGCCAGCAGCCAGATACCGGGACTAGCGGGGGCTACCAACACCGGGGAGCTGTTTTTT.

This chain links TRBV5-1 with TRBJ2-4, with 7 nucleotides matching TRBD2. Germline V gene data show CDR1 as SGHRS and CDR2 as YFSETQ. This CDR3 spans 15 amino acids. The ends lost 2 bases at V and 6 bases at J; junction bases unmatched: 8. In nucleotides, the CDR3 is TGCGCCAGCAGCTTAAGTGCGGGAGCAGGAAACATTCAGTACTTC. This sequence encodes CASSLSAGAGNIQYF.

Ten or more counts support this clonotype. V gene TRBV3-1 combines with J gene TRBJ2-1; 13 bases fit TRBD2. Germline CDR1 LGHDT, CDR2 YNNKEL (reference sequence). The trim removed 0 bases at V and 5 bases at J, leaving 10 bases unmatched. This CDR3 region has 19 residues. This chain's CDR3 is CASSQELAGGQRKDNEQFF. The CDR3 DNA reads as TGTGCCAGCAGCCAAGAACTAGCGGGGGGGCAAAGAAAGGACAATGAGCAGTTCTTC.

The V call is TRBV20-1, the J call TRBJ2-4; 8 positions agree with TRBD1. The trim removed 1 base at V and 3 bases at J, leaving 8 bases unmatched. CDR1 and CDR2 (germline): DFQATT, SNEGSKA (reference sequence). This CDR3 has 16 amino acids. CDR3 amino acids: CSARVQGANDKNIQYF. CDR3 bases: TGCAGTGCTAGAGTTCAGGGGGCGAATGACAAAAACATTCAGTACTTC.

This clonotype was seen ten or more times. V usage is TRBV11-2 and J usage is TRBJ2-1; D not certain. There are 13 residues in the CDR3. The germline gives CDR1 SGHAT, CDR2 FQNNGV. Trimming removed 3 bases at V and 5 bases at J, with 8 bases between. The DNA of the CDR3 is TGTGCCAGCAGCTTGGAGCCAAACAATGAGCAGTTCTTC. Translated: CASSLEPNNEQFF.

This clonotype was seen many times. This chain links TRBV29-1 with TRBJ1-6; D unresolved. Trimming cost V 5 bases and J 7 bases, with 12 bases left between them. The germline V gene encodes CDR1 SQVTM and CDR2 ANQGSEA. There are 13 residues in the CDR3. CDR3 sequence: CSVKVTANSPLHF. The CDR3 DNA reads TGCAGCGTTAAAGTCACCGCGAATTCACCCCTCCACTTT.

This clonotype was detected only a few times. The rearrangement joins TRBV6-1 to TRBJ1-5, with TRBD1 identical over 11 bases. Germline V gene data show CDR1 as MNHNS and CDR2 as SASEGT. With V trimmed by 4 bases and J by 0 bases, 11 bases remained unmatched. The CDR3 loop spans 19 amino acids. The DNA for the CDR3 is TGTGCCAGCAGTGTCGAACCGGGACAGGGGGTCTATAGCAATCAGCCCCAGCATTTT. Its protein product is CASSVEPGQGVYSNQPQHF.

This clonotype has just a few counts. This chain links TRBV27 with TRBJ2-1; TRBD2 aligns across 15 bases. CDR3 length equals 18 residues. Germline V gene sequence: CDR1 MNHEY, CDR2 SMNVEV (reference sequence). Trimming removed 7 bases from V and 7 bases from J; junction bases left unmatched: 14. The CDR3 protein is CASTPGLAGGGVWNEQFF. The CDR3 DNA is TGTGCCAGCACCCCGGGACTAGCGGGGGGTGGGGTGTGGAATGAGCAGTTCTTC.

This clonotype has at least ten counts. This sequence joins TRBV9 and TRBJ2-3; a weak D match, TRBD2 (5 bases). V lost 1 base and J lost 2, with 11 bases in between. The CDR3 loop spans 15 amino acids. Per germline, CDR1 SGDLS and CDR2 YYNGEE. CDR3 nucleotides: TGTGCCAGCAGCGTACGAGCGGTCCCCACAGATACGCAGTATTTT. It specifies CASSVRAVPTDTQYF.

In its sample, this clonotype was seen many times. This chain links TRBV20-1 with TRBJ2-5; tentatively, D is TRBD1 or TRBD2 (5 bases each). V was shortened by 0 bases and J by 2 bases, with 10 bases between the two germline ends. Germline CDR1 reads DFQATT; CDR2 reads SNEGSKA (reference sequence). The CDR3 contains 14 residues. Written as DNA, the CDR3 is TGCAGTGCTAGAGATGGGGACGGTCAAGAGACCCAGTACTTC. This sequence encodes CSARDGDGQETQYF.

This clonotype was recorded many times. The chain has TRBV24-1 and TRBJ2-1, with 15 positions matching TRBD2. The CDR3 totals 16 residues. The V and J ends lost 3 bases and 8 bases, in that order; junction bases with no gene match: 4. Looked up from germline, CDR1 is KGHDR and CDR2 is SFDVKD. The CDR3: CATSDRTSGGADEQFF. The CDR3 DNA sequence: TGTGCCACCAGTGATCGGACTAGCGGGGGGGCCGATGAGCAGTTCTTC.

A note on this clonotype: With a much larger clone just one base away, this may be a read error. The chain is built from TRBV10-3 and TRBJ2-3, with D perhaps given as TRBD1 or TRBD2 (5 bases each). This CDR3 has 16 amino acids. Germline CDR1 reads ENHRY; CDR2 reads SYGVKD. The CDR3 region has the DNA TGTGCCACCAGTGAGCACTTCAGGGATAGCGCAGATACGCAGTATTTT. Its translation is CATSEHFRDSADTQYF.

This clonotype appeared many times. The gene calls are TRBV20-1 and TRBJ2-4; 13 bases map to TRBD2. Germline CDR1 DFQATT, CDR2 SNEGSKA (reference sequence). V shed 6 bases and J 2 bases; nucleotides not matched to a gene: 10. This CDR3 has 17 amino acids. Written as DNA, the CDR3 is TGCAGTGCCCAAGGACTAGCGGGAGTAGTGTCCAAAAACATTCAGTACTTC. Residues: CSAQGLAGVVSKNIQYF.

Ten or more counts support this clonotype. The chain joins TRBV3-1 to TRBJ2-7, with 8 bases lining up with TRBD1. The germline gives CDR1 LGHDT, CDR2 YNNKEL (reference sequence). V trimming: 3 bases; J trimming: 0 bases; junction bases outside the gene matches: 7. The CDR3 consists of 16 residues. The CDR3, as DNA: TGTGCCAGCAGCCATGGGGACAGGAAGTACTCCTACGAGCAGTACTTC. The encoded protein is CASSHGDRKYSYEQYF.

Notes on this clonotype: A read error may be the cause here, since a much bigger clone is one base away. J is TRBJ1-6 and V is TRBV6-1; 9 bases align to TRBD1. This CDR3 has 15 residues. CDR1 and CDR2 from the germline V gene are MNHNS and SASEGT. The CDR3 DNA reads as TGTGTCAGCAGGAGGGGGGACAGGGAGGGCTCACCCCTCCACTTT. The encoded protein is CVSRRGDREGSPLHF.

J is TRBJ1-1 and V is TRBV15; D is perhaps TRBD1 (6 bases). With 2 bases removed from V and 2 bases from J, the gap between germline ends came to 9 bases. In germline, CDR1 is LNHNV, CDR2 YYDKDF (reference sequence). This CDR3 region has 14 residues. The CDR3, as DNA: TGTGCCACCAGCAGACAGGGACAAAACACTGAAGCTTTCTTT. It encodes CATSRQGQNTEAFF.

This clonotype was seen a handful of times. A much larger clone differs by one base, so this may be a read error. The CDR3 here is CASSLRTSGRRAYEQYF. DNA for the CDR3: TGCGCCAGCAGCCTTAGGACTAGCGGGAGGAGGGCCTACGAGCAGTACTTC. This chain links TRBV4-1 with TRBJ2-7, with 14 bases fitting TRBD2. V was clipped by 4 bases and J by 2 bases; unmatched bases: 7. The length of the CDR3 is 17 residues. CDR1 and CDR2 (germline): MGHRA, YSYEKL.

In regard to this clonotype: A read error may account for a junction end that differs from germline. The rearrangement joins TRBV20-1 to TRBJ2-5, with 11 positions matching TRBD2. The CDR3 is 18 residues long. CDR1 is DFQATT and CDR2 is SNEGSKA in the germline V gene (reference sequence). The CDR3 loop is CSVRVGPGLAALQETQYF. The CDR3 coding sequence is TGCAGTGTTAGAGTGGGGCCGGGACTAGCGGCTCTTCAAGAGACCCAGTACTTC.

This clonotype occurred a few times. This chain links TRBV28 with TRBJ1-6; tentative D call: TRBD1 (5 bases). Germline-derived CDR1 and CDR2 are MDHEN and SYDVKM. Trimming took 6 bases from V and 3 from J, leaving 15 bases between them. This CDR3 region has 16 residues. The CDR3 loop reads CASRYRDVSYNSPLHF. The CDR3 region has the DNA TGTGCCAGCAGATACCGGGACGTAAGCTATAATTCACCCCTCCACTTT.

The V gene is TRBV7-2, the J gene TRBJ2-5; D tentatively reads TRBD1 or TRBD2 (5 bases each). Between the trimmed V and J ends, which lost 5 bases and 5 bases, there was a span of 18 bases. This CDR3 has 15 residues. Per the germline V gene, CDR1 is SGHTA and CDR2 is FQGNSA. In nucleotides, the CDR3 is TGTGCCAGCAGCGCCTCCGGGGCGGTTGGGGAGACCCAGTACTTC. Translated, it gives CASSASGAVGETQYF.

The genes are TRBV20-1 and TRBJ1-1; no clear D gene. The germline V and J ends were trimmed by 0 bases and 8 bases, with 10 bases remaining between them. CDR1 is DFQATT and CDR2 is SNEGSKA in the germline V gene (reference sequence). The CDR3 is 12 residues long. This CDR3 is CSARDGSTEAFF. In DNA, the CDR3 is TGCAGTGCTAGAGATGGGTCTACAGAAGCTTTCTTT.

A note on this clonotype: A much larger clonotype is one base distant, so this may be a read error. V usage is TRBV3-1 and J usage is TRBJ2-2; TRBD1 might be the D (5 bases). The CDR3 consists of 15 residues. Trimming removed 4 bases at V and 4 bases at J, with 13 bases between. From germline, CDR1 is LGHDT and CDR2 YNNKEL (reference sequence). Here the CDR3 reads CASSPQGSATGELFF. In nucleotides, the CDR3 is TGTGCCAGCAGCCCCCAGGGTTCCGCCACCGGGGAGCTGTTTTTT.

V is TRBV5-4 and J is TRBJ2-3; TRBD2 might be the D (7 bases). Trimming removed 4 bases from V and 6 bases from J, with 15 bases in between. Germline CDR1 reads SGHNT; CDR2 reads YYREEE (reference sequence). The CDR3 is 14 residues long. The CDR3 protein is CASSRGGAGDTQYF. Written as DNA, the CDR3 is TGTGCCAGCAGCAGAGGGGGGGCAGGGGATACGCAGTATTTT.

This clonotype occurred many times. V usage is TRBV11-2 and J usage is TRBJ2-3; 7 bases fit TRBD2. Germline V lookup: CDR1 SGHAT, CDR2 FQNNGV. After removal of 5 bases from V and 0 bases from J, the junction contained 11 bases not matched to a gene. The CDR3 is 17 residues long. The CDR3 loop is CASSTFGGRASTDTQYF. DNA of the CDR3: TGTGCCAGCAGCACCTTCGGGGGGAGGGCTAGCACAGATACGCAGTATTTT.

Many counts were recorded for this clonotype. The chain employs TRBV20-1 and TRBJ2-5, with D perhaps given as TRBD1 or TRBD2 (7 bases each). The CDR3 totals 16 residues. Per the germline V gene, CDR1 is DFQATT and CDR2 is SNEGSKA (reference sequence). V dropped 6 bases and J dropped 5 bases, with 25 bases sitting between them. CDR3 protein: CSARMTGRGTMETQYF. The CDR3 DNA reads TGCAGTGCGCGGATGACAGGGAGGGGAACGATGGAGACCCAGTACTTC.

This clonotype was picked up many times. The V call is TRBV20-1, the J call TRBJ2-7; D may correspond to TRBD1 or TRBD2 (5 bases each). V dropped 3 bases and J dropped 0 bases, with 12 bases sitting between them. The CDR3 runs 14 residues. The germline V gene encodes CDR1 DFQATT and CDR2 SNEGSKA (reference sequence). The CDR3: CSASSGTVSYEQYF. DNA of the CDR3: TGCAGTGCTAGTTCTGGGACCGTCTCCTACGAGCAGTACTTC.

The J gene is TRBJ2-7, the V gene TRBV28; unclear D gene. CDR3 length equals 13 residues. V was trimmed by 6 bases and J by 0 bases, leaving 9 bases between them. Germline-derived CDR1 and CDR2 are MDHEN and SYDVKM. Here the CDR3 reads CASSSRPSYEQYF. CDR3 sequence (DNA): TGTGCCAGCAGCTCACGACCCTCCTACGAGCAGTACTTC. The complete variable domain, with remaining parts taken from reference TRBV28 and TRBJ2-7, reads DVKVTQSSRYLVKRTGEKVFLECVQDMDHENMFWYRQDPGLGLRLIYFSYDVKMKEKGDIPEGYSVSREKKERFSLILESASTNQTSMYLCASSSRPSYEQYFGPGTRLTVT.